This entry lists 23 T cell receptor beta chains sequenced from one sample in a study of T-cell reconstitution after alpha-beta-depleted transplantation in children. TCRbeta library preparation incorporated unique molecular identifiers. TCRdb reprocessed the PCR reads via MiXCR and lists one record per CDR3 protein. In the table there are about 690,000 distinct CDR3 sequences, roughly 17% of which are singletons. Sequencing used PBMCs from the stem cell graft donor, obtained from the stem cell graft. Receptors originate from a human donor who donated a stem cell graft to a child with acute myeloid leukemia.

This clonotype was observed a handful of times. The chain employs TRBV15 and TRBJ1-4; D call uncertain. Trimming left V 8 bases short and J 5 bases short, with 15 bases between. Germline V gives CDR1 LNHNV, CDR2 YYDKDF (reference sequence). This CDR3 has 14 residues. CDR3 region: CATGGGLLNEKLFF. CDR3 bases: TGTGCCACCGGCGGCGGTCTTCTAAATGAAAAACTGTTTTTT.

This clonotype was counted ten times or more. The chain has TRBV20-1 and TRBJ2-5; tentatively, D is TRBD1 (5 bases). The CDR3 has 15 amino acids. V lost 6 bases to trimming and J lost 2 bases, with 19 bases between them. Per the germline V gene, CDR1 is DFQATT and CDR2 is SNEGSKA (reference sequence). CDR3 bases: TGCAGTGCCAACCCTCGCGGACACTTACAAGAGACCCAGTACTTC. This sequence encodes CSANPRGHLQETQYF.

The chain combines TRBV5-1 with TRBJ2-1; D might be TRBD1 (7 bases). Germline CDR1 is SGHRS and CDR2 is YFSETQ. This CDR3 comprises 14 residues. Trimming shortened V by 0 bases and J by 8 bases, and 12 bases separated the two germline ends. The CDR3 DNA reads TGCGCCAGCAGCTTGGAGCAGGGGGACTATGAGCAGTTCTTC. Translation gives CASSLEQGDYEQFF.

At least ten counts were recorded for this clonotype. V gene TRBV7-9 combines with J gene TRBJ2-2; no clear D. The germline V and J ends were trimmed by 3 bases and 6 bases, with 2 bases remaining between them. Germline V gene sequence: CDR1 SEHNR, CDR2 FQNEAQ (reference sequence). CDR3 length equals 11 residues. CDR3 region: CASSLPGELFF. In DNA form, the CDR3 reads TGTGCCAGCAGCTTGCCCGGGGAGCTGTTTTTT.

This clonotype was seen at least ten times. This chain uses TRBV27 with TRBJ1-2; 8 bases match TRBD1. Germline trimming cut 2 bases from V and 8 bases from J; bases unmatched to any gene: 10. The CDR3 runs 15 residues. The germline V gene encodes CDR1 MNHEY and CDR2 SMNVEV (reference sequence). The CDR3 DNA reads as TGTGCCAGCAGTTTAACAGGGGGGGGTCGTATAGGCTACACCTTC. Amino acid sequence: CASSLTGGGRIGYTF.

This clonotype was detected a few times. This rearrangement joins TRBV7-2 to TRBJ2-3, with 7 bases identical to TRBD2. The V gene end was trimmed by 3 bases and the J gene end by 2 bases; junction bases not matched to a gene: 11. The germline gives CDR1 SGHTA, CDR2 FQGNSA. This CDR3 has 17 amino acids. The CDR3 loop is CASSFGMGLADTDTQYF. CDR3 in DNA: TGTGCCAGCAGCTTTGGTATGGGTCTAGCGGACACAGATACGCAGTATTTT.

The chain has TRBV27 and TRBJ2-7, with 8 bases fitting TRBD1. The CDR3 is 11 residues long. From germline, CDR1 is MNHEY and CDR2 SMNVEV (reference sequence). V trimming: 8 bases; J trimming: 6 bases; junction bases outside the gene matches: 3. DNA for the CDR3: TGTGCCAGCCAGACAGGGGCCGAGCAGTACTTC. This sequence encodes CASQTGAEQYF.

This clonotype was detected many times. The rearrangement uses TRBV20-1 and TRBJ2-5; D is possibly TRBD2 (5 bases). Trimming took off 2 bases at V and 2 bases at J, with 9 bases between the two ends. Germline values: CDR1 DFQATT, CDR2 SNEGSKA (reference sequence). This CDR3 region has 13 residues. CDR3 sequence (DNA): TGCAGTGCTAGACTACCGGGACAAGAGACCCAGTACTTC. As protein: CSARLPGQETQYF.

This clonotype was counted ten times or more. The CDR3 sequence: CASSRPGQGNNEQFF. The CDR3 DNA reads TGTGCCAGCAGTCGCCCGGGACAGGGGAACAATGAGCAGTTCTTC. V is TRBV12-3 or TRBV12-4 and J is TRBJ2-1; 10 bases align to TRBD1. With 5 bases clipped from V and 5 bases from J, the junction kept 6 bases outside the gene matches. The CDR3 loop spans 15 amino acids.

This clonotype was observed a handful of times. The chain recombines TRBV5-1 with TRBJ1-1, with D unclear. V shed 2 bases and J shed 0 bases, with 8 bases lying between them. The CDR3 sequence is 14 residues long. CDR1 SGHRS and CDR2 YFSETQ come from the germline V gene. The CDR3 coding sequence is TGCGCCAGCAGCTTCCGGACCATGAACACTGAAGCTTTCTTT. It yields the protein CASSFRTMNTEAFF. The whole variable domain, filled in from reference TRBV5-1 and TRBJ1-1, reads KAGVTQTPRYLIKTRGQQVTLSCSPISGHRSVSWYQQTPGQGLQFLFEYFSETQRNKGNFPGRFSGRQFSNSRSEMNVSTLELGDSALYLCASSFRTMNTEAFFGQGTRLTVV.

This clonotype was seen a handful of times. V usage is TRBV5-8 and J usage is TRBJ1-2; TRBD1 might be the D (6 bases). Germline assignment: CDR1 SGHTS and CDR2 YDEGEE. CDR3 length equals 15 residues. V shed 4 bases and J shed 2 bases, with 15 bases lying between them. The CDR3 nucleotides are TGTGCCAGCAGCCCTAGGTACAGGGCCAACTATGGCTACACCTTC. Amino acids: CASSPRYRANYGYTF.

Note on this clonotype: A read error may explain this, as a much larger clone is one base away. The CDR3 DNA reads as TGCAGTGCTAGAGATCGAAGGGACCCAAGGAGATCCTACGACCAGTACTTC. Translated, it gives CSARDRRDPRRSYDQYF. V gene TRBV20-1 combines with J gene TRBJ2-7; D tentatively fits TRBD1 or TRBD2 (5 bases each). CDR3 length: 17 amino acids. Germline V gene sequence: CDR1 DFQATT, CDR2 SNEGSKA (reference sequence).

This clonotype was detected a few times. This chain links TRBV7-2 with TRBJ2-5, with 10 bases that match TRBD2. The J segment lost 5 bases and the V segment lost 2 bases, leaving 2 bases of the junction unmatched. The CDR3 is made up of 14 amino acids. Germline assignment: CDR1 SGHTA and CDR2 FQGNSA. DNA for the CDR3: TGTGCCAGCAGCTTAAGGACTAGCGGTGAGACCCAGTACTTC. Amino acid sequence: CASSLRTSGETQYF.

CDR3 protein: CASHMDGGEFSVYNEQFF. CDR3 nucleotides: TGCGCCAGCCACATGGATGGGGGGGAGTTTTCAGTCTACAATGAGCAGTTCTTC. This chain uses TRBV5-1 with TRBJ2-1, with 7 bases lining up with TRBD2. Looked up from germline, CDR1 is SGHRS and CDR2 is YFSETQ. With V trimmed by 7 bases and J by 3 bases, 19 bases remained unmatched. This CDR3 is built from 18 residues. Combining the CDR3 with reference TRBV5-1 and TRBJ2-1 gives the whole variable domain KAGVTQTPRYLIKTRGQQVTLSCSPISGHRSVSWYQQTPGQGLQFLFEYFSETQRNKGNFPGRFSGRQFSNSRSEMNVSTLELGDSALYLCASHMDGGEFSVYNEQFFGPGTRLTVL.

This clonotype has a count of ten or more. Compared with germline, one end of the junction differs, possibly owing to a read error. This chain joins TRBV20-1 and TRBJ2-1; TRBD1 might be the D (6 bases). Germline V CDR1 and CDR2: DFQATT, SNEGSKA (reference sequence). The CDR3 has 13 amino acids. The DNA of the CDR3 is TGCAGTGCTTGGACAGTCTCCTTCAATGAGCAGTTCTTC. Encoded protein: CSAWTVSFNEQFF.

This clonotype was seen repeatedly, ten times or more. V usage is TRBV20-1 and J usage is TRBJ2-1; 8 bases align to TRBD2. The V gene end was trimmed by 6 bases and the J gene end by 10 bases; junction bases not matched to a gene: 8. Looked up from germline, CDR1 is DFQATT and CDR2 is SNEGSKA (reference sequence). This CDR3 region has 12 residues. The DNA for the CDR3 is TGCAGTGCCGGGGGGGCCGCTGTGGAGCAGTTCTTC. Translation: CSAGGAAVEQFF.

This clonotype was observed a few times. This chain links TRBV29-1 with TRBJ1-3, with unresolved D. Between the trimmed V and J ends, which lost 0 bases and 8 bases, there was a span of 23 bases. This CDR3 region has 17 residues. The V gene's germline CDR1 is SQVTM and CDR2 ANQGSEA. The CDR3 bases are TGCAGCGTTGAAGATTTTGGGGTCCGGGAAGGTGTTCACACCATATATTTT. Protein sequence: CSVEDFGVREGVHTIYF.

In its sample, this clonotype was seen a few times. V gene TRBV6-1 combines with J gene TRBJ2-5; weak D call: TRBD2 (5 bases). CDR3 length equals 13 residues. Germline V gene sequence: CDR1 MNHNS, CDR2 SASEGT. The V gene lost 5 bases and the J gene lost 4 bases, with 11 bases spanning the gap. As DNA, the CDR3 is TGTGCCAGCAGTCCGAGGCGGGTAGAGACCCAGTACTTC. It codes for CASSPRRVETQYF.

The chain carries TRBV27 and TRBJ2-7; D remains ambiguous. CDR1 is MNHEY and CDR2 is SMNVEV in the germline V gene (reference sequence). The V end was cut by 5 bases, the J end by 5 bases, with 13 bases between. The CDR3 covers 13 residues. Here the CDR3 reads CASSPSTYDEQYF. CDR3 bases: TGTGCCAGCAGTCCGTCTACCTACGACGAGCAGTACTTC.

There are a few counts of this clonotype. The genes are TRBV7-9 and TRBJ2-7, with 8 bases that match TRBD1. The CDR3 contains 12 residues. The V segment lost 3 bases and the J segment 7 bases; nucleotides outside the gene matches: 2. Germline V lookup: CDR1 SEHNR, CDR2 FQNEAQ (reference sequence). CDR3 residues: CASSLDREEQYV. DNA of the CDR3: TGTGCCAGCAGCTTGGACAGGGAAGAGCAGTACGTC.

This clonotype showed up many times. The genes are TRBV20-1 and TRBJ1-1; D may be TRBD1 (5 bases). V lost 1 base, J lost 5 bases, and 11 bases lay in between. Germline assignment: CDR1 DFQATT and CDR2 SNEGSKA (reference sequence). The CDR3 has 13 residues. CDR3 nucleotides: TGCAGTGCTAGAGTCCAGGGAAGGACTGAAGCTTTCTTT. This translates into CSARVQGRTEAFF.

The chain carries TRBV7-8 and TRBJ2-1, with a tentative D call TRBD2 (5 bases). V lost 0 bases, J lost 10 bases, and 13 bases lay in between. In germline, CDR1 is SGHVS, CDR2 FQNEAQ. This CDR3 has 14 residues. CDR3 sequence: CASSLARTVTEQFF. DNA of the CDR3: TGTGCCAGCAGCTTAGCCCGGACTGTAACCGAGCAGTTCTTC.

In this sample, this clonotype turned up many times. The CDR3 spells CSARSGVGYTF. In nucleotides, the CDR3 is TGCAGTGCTAGATCGGGGGTAGGCTACACCTTC. This rearrangement joins TRBV20-1 to TRBJ1-2; D is possibly TRBD1 (5 bases). The CDR3 length is 11 residues. CDR1 and CDR2 from the germline V gene are DFQATT and SNEGSKA (reference sequence). The germline V and J ends were trimmed by 2 bases and 8 bases, with 9 bases remaining between them.